The entry that follows covers one T cell receptor (beta chain) sequence. Its target is unknown. This entry is derived from a study of T cell clones after liver transplantation. About the study: Three of the eight recipients were HCV-positive; the rest had non-autoimmune, non-viral transplant indications. Samples came pre-transplant, pre-randomization before withdrawal, and post-randomization after withdrawal ended. Patients counted as tolerant after at least one year off all immunosuppression, enzymes not exceeding twice normal.

TCRdb's table, derived via immunoSEQ multiplex PCR, lists solely in-frame clones and lacks some. The data hold under 55,000 clones, with 85% to 90% observed a single time. The CDR3 extends over 11 amino acids. The V gene's germline CDR1 is MNHEY and CDR2 SVGAGI. V lost 2 bases, J lost 11 bases, and 6 bases lay in between. General study points: A larger donor-reactive than third-party decline suggested partial antigen-specific deletion.

The chain links TRBV6-5 to TRBJ2-2; D is uncertain. Sequenced material: CD8+ T cells from blood, taken 12 months after liver transplant. This TCR was sampled from a human patient who received a liver transplant. Some of these T cells may belong to the graft donor. The CDR3 sequence: CASSYQGELFF. Here the CDR3 DNA reads TGTGCCAGCAGTTACCAAGGAGAGCTGTTTTTT.